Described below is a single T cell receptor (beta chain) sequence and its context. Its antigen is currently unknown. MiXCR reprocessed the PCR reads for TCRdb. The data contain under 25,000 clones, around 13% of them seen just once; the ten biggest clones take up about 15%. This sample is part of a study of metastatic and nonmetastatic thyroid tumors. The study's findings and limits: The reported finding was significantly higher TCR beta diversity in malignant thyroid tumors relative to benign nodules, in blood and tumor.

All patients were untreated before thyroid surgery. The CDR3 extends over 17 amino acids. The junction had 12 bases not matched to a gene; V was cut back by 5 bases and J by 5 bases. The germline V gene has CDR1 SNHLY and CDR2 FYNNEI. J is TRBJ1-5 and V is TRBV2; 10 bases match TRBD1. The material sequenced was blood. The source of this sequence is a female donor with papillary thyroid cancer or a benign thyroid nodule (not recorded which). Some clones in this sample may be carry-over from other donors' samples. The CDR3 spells CASSTDRGRSEDQPQHF. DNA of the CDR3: TGTGCCAGCAGTACCGACAGGGGGCGTTCTGAGGATCAGCCCCAGCATTTT.